The 23 T cell receptor beta chains given below trace back to one sample, sequenced in a study of T cell responses to AZD1222 COVID-19 vaccine. Assay: immunoSEQ multiplex PCR; the TCRdb copy retains only in-frame clones and omits some. The data hold tens of thousands of clones, with 86% observed a single time. The starting material was peripheral blood, obtained on day 0 of AZD1222 vaccination. The receptors were gathered from an adult in good health.

This rearrangement joins TRBV9 to TRBJ1-3; 7 nucleotides line up with TRBD1. This CDR3 has 15 amino acids. CDR1 is SGDLS, CDR2 YYNGEE, per germline. V was pared by 4 bases and J by 4 bases, with 8 bases of the junction left unmatched. CDR3 region: CASSLTGASGNTIYF. The DNA for the CDR3 is TGTGCCAGCAGCCTAACAGGGGCCTCGGGAAACACCATATATTTT.

This clone was detected a few times. This chain uses TRBV10-1 with TRBJ1-5; the D is unclear. The CDR3 sequence is 12 residues long. V was cut by 0 bases and J by 10 bases, with 7 bases left in between. Germline-derived CDR1 and CDR2 are WNHNN and SYGVQD (reference sequence). CDR3 loop: CASSESSSPQHF. The CDR3, as DNA: TGCGCCAGCAGTGAGTCCAGTAGTCCCCAGCATTTT.

The count of this clone is one. V and J are TRBV3-1 (or the pseudogene TRBV3-2) and TRBJ1-5, with D uncertain. CDR3 length: 15 residues. From germline, CDR1 is LGHDT and CDR2 YNNKEL (reference sequence). Trimming removed 2 bases from V and 5 bases from J, with 13 bases in between. DNA for the CDR3: TGTGCCAGCAGCCAATTGGGCGGAGAGGATCAGCCCCAGCATTTT. Translated: CASSQLGGEDQPQHF.

The chain is built from TRBV4-1 and TRBJ2-1; no firm D call. V was clipped by 0 bases and J by 9 bases, with 9 bases between them. There are 13 residues in the CDR3. Germline-derived CDR1 and CDR2 are MGHRA and YSYEKL. The CDR3, as DNA: TGCGCCAGCAGCCAAGACTGGGAAAGTGAGCAGTTCTTC. This sequence encodes CASSQDWESEQFF.

V is TRBV7-9 and J is TRBJ1-2; D not resolved. Germline V gene sequence: CDR1 SEHNR, CDR2 FQNEAQ (reference sequence). Trimming removed 1 base from V and 5 bases from J, with 5 bases in between. The CDR3 has 12 amino acids. The CDR3 sequence: CASSLDAYGYTF. The CDR3 bases are TGTGCCAGCAGCTTAGATGCGTATGGCTACACCTTC.

The V and J genes are TRBV4-1 and TRBJ1-2, with TRBD1 matching over 7 bases. Germline assignment: CDR1 MGHRA and CDR2 YSYEKL. Trimming took 2 bases from V and 3 from J; bases not matched to a gene: 0. There are 13 residues in the CDR3. The CDR3 loop reads CASSQQGDYGYTF. DNA of the CDR3: TGCGCCAGCAGCCAACAGGGGGACTATGGCTACACCTTC.

This clone was detected only once. The rearrangement joins TRBV29-1 to TRBJ1-5, with D uncertain. Germline CDR1 reads SQVTM; CDR2 reads ANQGSEA. The CDR3 has 13 amino acids. V shed 4 bases and J shed 5 bases, with 12 bases lying between them. The CDR3 DNA follows: TGCAGCGTTGGGAACGGGTGGGATCAGCCCCAGCATTTT. Residues: CSVGNGWDQPQHF.

The CDR3 coding sequence is TGTGCCAGCAGCGCGGGGCTAGGGGGGGCCGGGACAGATACGCAGTATTTT. Translating gives CASSAGLGGAGTDTQYF. This chain connects TRBV5-8 to TRBJ2-3, with D possibly matching TRBD2 (7 bases). Germline lookup yields CDR1 SGHTS and CDR2 YDEGEE. Trimming cost V 4 bases and J 3 bases, with 21 bases left between them. The CDR3 extends over 17 amino acids.

The V and J genes are TRBV7-2 and TRBJ1-1, with D unresolved. The CDR3 is 15 residues long. Germline CDR1 SGHTA, CDR2 FQGNSA. Trimming took 5 bases from V and 3 from J, leaving 16 bases between them. The CDR3 bases are TGTGCCAGCAGCCCACGGCGGACCTGGGACACTGAAGCTTTCTTT. Translating gives CASSPRRTWDTEAFF.

The chain carries TRBV6-5 and TRBJ2-7; D is possibly TRBD2 (6 bases). This CDR3 is built from 14 residues. Germline-derived CDR1 and CDR2 are MNHEY and SVGAGI. The V and J ends lost 6 bases and 6 bases respectively, with 18 bases between them. DNA of the CDR3: TGTGCCAGCAGCCCCAGACCGACTAGTAGCGAGCAGTACTTC. It translates to CASSPRPTSSEQYF.

J is TRBJ1-4 and V is TRBV10-2, with D maybe TRBD1 (6 bases). Germline V gene data show CDR1 as WSHSY and CDR2 as SAAADI. The V end lost 2 bases, the J end lost 1 base, and 17 bases lay between the germline ends. This CDR3 spans 18 amino acids. The CDR3 coding sequence is TGCGCCAGCAGTGAGCTGGCAGGGGCCCGGGGAACTAATGAAAAACTGTTTTTT. It specifies CASSELAGARGTNEKLFF.

This sequence joins TRBV11-2 and TRBJ2-1; the match to TRBD2 covers 9 bases. There are 15 residues in the CDR3. Germline V CDR1 and CDR2: SGHAT, FQNNGV. Trimming at V came to 6 bases and at J to 0 bases, leaving 3 bases not matched to a gene. CDR3 nucleotides: TGTGCCAGCAGGAGTAGCGGGAGCTCCTACAATGAGCAGTTCTTC. This gives the protein CASRSSGSSYNEQFF.

The chain links TRBV21-1 to TRBJ2-7; TRBD1, the table's D call, was not compared with the DNA. TRBV21-1 is tagged as a pseudogene. The CDR3 loop spans 15 amino acids. DNA for the CDR3: TGTGCCAGCAGCAAAGCTACAGGGGGCTGCCACGAGCAGTACTTC. It encodes CASSKATGGCHEQYF.

This clone was seen a handful of times. This chain links TRBV30 with TRBJ2-7, with D perhaps being TRBD1 or TRBD2 (5 bases each). The CDR3 runs to 15 residues. The germline V gene encodes CDR1 GTSNPN and CDR2 SVGIG (reference sequence). V lost 0 bases and J 2 bases, leaving 14 bases between the germline ends. The CDR3 coding sequence is TGTGCCTGGAGTGTAAGTAGGGACGGAGCCTACGAGCAGTACTTC. Protein product: CAWSVSRDGAYEQYF.

This chain links TRBV2 with TRBJ1-5; possibly TRBD1 for D (6 bases). The V end lost 7 bases, the J end lost 7 bases, and 17 bases lay between the germline ends. CDR1 is SNHLY, CDR2 FYNNEI, per germline. This CDR3 spans 14 amino acids. The CDR3 protein is CASNLQGVPQPQHF. CDR3 bases: TGTGCCAGCAACCTACAGGGAGTCCCACAGCCCCAGCATTTT.

This rearrangement joins TRBV4-3 to TRBJ2-1; no definite D call. V was trimmed by 1 base and J by 4 bases, leaving 14 bases between them. Germline CDR1 is LGHNA and CDR2 is YSLEER. CDR3 length equals 16 residues. CDR3 in DNA: TGCGCCAGCAGCCAAGGACCGGACGACTTATACAATGAGCAGTTCTTC. It codes for CASSQGPDDLYNEQFF.

The V and J genes are TRBV27 and TRBJ2-7; tentative D call: TRBD2 (5 bases). This CDR3 comprises 14 residues. The germline gives CDR1 MNHEY, CDR2 SMNVEV (reference sequence). The V gene lost 0 bases and the J gene lost 1 base, with 7 bases spanning the gap. The CDR3 coding sequence is TGTGCCAGCAGTTTATCACGGGGATCCTACGAGCAGTACTTC. This translates into CASSLSRGSYEQYF.

V and J are TRBV7-9 and TRBJ2-7; D might be TRBD1 or TRBD2, each matching 5 bases. In germline, CDR1 is SEHNR, CDR2 FQNEAQ (reference sequence). V dropped 4 bases and J dropped 5 bases, with 18 bases sitting between them. CDR3 length: 15 residues. The CDR3 sequence is CASSSVSLGAHEQYF. CDR3 bases: TGTGCCAGCAGCTCTGTTTCACTAGGGGCCCACGAGCAGTACTTC.

V is TRBV30 and J is TRBJ1-2; tentatively, D is TRBD1 (5 bases). The CDR3 totals 13 residues. V was clipped by 2 bases and J by 11 bases, with 18 bases between them. Germline assignment: CDR1 GTSNPN and CDR2 SVGIG (reference sequence). The CDR3 nucleotides read TGTGCCTGGAGTCGGGGAGCAGGGTACGGTTACACCTTC. Translating it yields CAWSRGAGYGYTF.

The chain combines TRBV21-1 with TRBJ1-6; TRBD1, as called in the table, went unchecked against the DNA. TRBV21-1 is a pseudogene locus. The CDR3 extends over 16 amino acids. The CDR3 coding sequence is TGTGCCAGCAGCAAGGGGCAGGGCGATACCGATTCACCCCTCCACTTT. This codes for CASSKGQGDTDSPLHF.

This chain links TRBV7-6 with TRBJ2-1, with TRBD1 identical over 7 bases. V was clipped by 4 bases and J by 2 bases; unmatched bases: 5. This CDR3 is built from 15 residues. Germline CDR1 and CDR2: SGHVS and FNYEAQ. CDR3 protein: CASSYDRAPYNEQFF. CDR3 bases: TGTGCCAGCAGCTACGACAGGGCCCCCTACAATGAGCAGTTCTTC.

V is TRBV15 and J is TRBJ1-4; possible D gene TRBD1, 5 bases. The CDR3 is 15 amino acids. Germline CDR1 LNHNV, CDR2 YYDKDF (reference sequence). V gave up 0 bases and J gave up 10 bases, with 15 bases separating them. CDR3 amino acids: CATSRDLAGKGKLFF. In DNA, the CDR3 is TGTGCCACCAGCAGAGATTTGGCAGGGAAGGGAAAACTGTTTTTT.

The J gene is TRBJ1-4, the V gene TRBV24-1; 7 nucleotides match TRBD1. J lost 3 bases, V lost 6 bases, and 6 bases had no gene match. The CDR3 is 15 residues long. Per germline, CDR1 KGHDR and CDR2 SFDVKD. The CDR3 DNA is TGTGCCACCAGTCAGGGGGGGGAGGCTAATGAAAAACTGTTTTTT. It is translated as CATSQGGEANEKLFF.